Detailed here is one T cell receptor beta chain. The germline V gene encodes CDR1 SGHKS and CDR2 YYEKEE (reference sequence). The CDR3 runs 15 residues. Between the trimmed V and J ends, which lost 0 bases and 0 bases, there was a span of 10 bases. The entry originates in a study of blood T cell repertoires in COVID-19. Clones were sequenced by immunoSEQ multiplex PCR, and TCRdb holds only the in-frame ones, with some missing. The table lists around 70,000 clones, about nine tenths of them singletons. This receptor was identified in a man aged 45-65 years with active COVID-19. The chain recombines TRBV5-5 with TRBJ2-7; possibly TRBD1 for D (6 bases). Material for sequencing was peripheral blood. CDR3 amino acids: CASSLGGTTSYEQYF. CDR3 nucleotides: TGTGCCAGCAGCTTGGGGGGGACAACCTCCTACGAGCAGTACTTC. The complete variable domain, with remaining parts taken from reference TRBV5-5 and TRBJ2-7, reads DAGVTQSPTHLIKTRGQQVTLRCSPISGHKSVSWYQQVLGQGPQFIFQYYEKEERGRGNFPDRFSARQFPNYSSELNVNALLLGDSALYLCASSLGGTTSYEQYFGPGTRLTVT.